One and the same sample provided the 10 T cell receptor beta chains below, sequenced in a study of post-analysis software for immune sequencing data. Study-level results: Patients showed TRBV5-6, TRBV5-1 and TRBV20-1 among 4 or 5 TRBV segments more frequent than in controls.

cDNA libraries for TCR beta contained unique molecular identifiers. MiXCR, run by TCRdb on the PCR reads, gives a single entry per CDR3 protein. The sample includes fewer than 850,000 distinct CDR3 sequences, 25% to 30% of them seen just once. The antigens of these receptors remain unknown. Sequencing input: blood. Receptor source: a girl aged 10 to 17 with multiple sclerosis.

This chain links TRBV7-9 with TRBJ1-1; TRBD1 is a possible D gene (5 bases). There are 13 residues in the CDR3. V was clipped by 3 bases and J by 4 bases, with 9 bases between them. The germline CDR1 and CDR2 sequences are SEHNR and FQNEAQ (reference sequence). In nucleotides, the CDR3 is TGTGCCAGCAGCTTCCGGGACGGCACTGAAGCTTTCTTT. Its translation is CASSFRDGTEAFF.

This rearrangement joins TRBV21-1 to TRBJ2-1. TRBV21-1 is a documented pseudogene. The CDR3 covers 15 residues. The CDR3 DNA is TGTGCCAGCAGCAAAAAAGACGGCGGCGGCGATGAGCAGTTCTTC. Residues: CASSKKDGGGDEQFF.

The count of this clonotype is one. The CDR3 end shows no conserved phenylalanine or tryptophan, and so a read error is likely. The chain links TRBV29-1 to TRBJ2-5, with D perhaps matching TRBD1 (6 bases). The CDR3 covers 11 residues. Per the germline V gene, CDR1 is SQVTM and CDR2 is ANQGSEA. The V gene lost 7 bases and the J gene lost 5 bases, with 11 bases spanning the gap. The CDR3 DNA reads TGCAGCGGGAACAGGGCCGAGACCCAGTACTGC. This encodes CSGNRAETQYC.

The chain joins TRBV6-2 or TRBV6-3 to TRBJ2-4; 7 bases match TRBD1. The germline V gene has CDR1 MNHEY and CDR2 SVGEGT. The CDR3 spans 13 residues. V was pared by 5 bases and J by 3 bases, with 1 base of the junction left unmatched. The CDR3 nucleotides read TGTGCCAGCAGTACAGGGGTCAAAAACATTCAGTACTTC. This encodes CASSTGVKNIQYF.

The chain couples TRBV28 to TRBJ2-1; no clear D gene. CDR3 length: 12 residues. Trimming removed 8 bases at V and 4 bases at J, with 9 bases between. Germline V gene lookup returns CDR1 MDHEN and CDR2 SYDVKM. The chain's CDR3 is CASLRLYNEQFF. The CDR3 DNA reads as TGTGCCAGCCTCAGACTGTACAATGAGCAGTTCTTC.

V usage is TRBV24-1 and J usage is TRBJ2-1; 7 bases agree with TRBD2. The ends lost 6 bases at V and 4 bases at J; junction bases unmatched: 8. This CDR3 is built from 15 residues. CDR1 and CDR2 (germline): KGHDR, SFDVKD. CDR3 in DNA: TGTGCCACCAGTATAGCGCGGGAGTTTTACAATGAGCAGTTCTTC. Translation gives CATSIAREFYNEQFF.

The chain carries TRBV7-6 and TRBJ1-4; D unclear. The germline gives CDR1 SGHVS, CDR2 FNYEAQ. The CDR3 runs 13 residues. With 5 bases removed from V and 4 bases from J, the gap between germline ends came to 8 bases. The CDR3 here is CASSVDRNEKLFF. The CDR3 DNA reads TGTGCCAGCAGCGTGGACCGTAATGAAAAACTGTTTTTT.

The CDR3 DNA sequence: TGTGCCAGCAGCTTAGTACACCTCAATGAGCAGTTCTTC. Its translation: CASSLVHLNEQFF. This chain connects TRBV13 to TRBJ2-1; D remains ambiguous. V lost 1 base to trimming and J lost 6 bases, with 7 bases between them. Looked up from germline, CDR1 is PRHDT and CDR2 is FYEKMQ (reference sequence). This CDR3 has 13 residues. The full variable domain, with the rest looked up from reference TRBV13 and TRBJ2-1, is AAGVIQSPRHLIKEKRETATLKCYPIPRHDTVYWYQQGPGQDPQFLISFYEKMQSDKGSIPDRFSAQQFSDYHSELNMSSLELGDSALYFCASSLVHLNEQFFGPGTRLTVL.

This clonotype has more than one count but fewer than ten. V usage is TRBV12-3 or TRBV12-4 and J usage is TRBJ1-2; TRBD1 is a possible D gene (6 bases). V was cut by 8 bases and J by 0 bases, with 10 bases left in between. This CDR3 has 13 residues. The CDR3 bases are TGTGCCAGCCTTGGGGGCCCTAACTATGGCTACACCTTC. Translated, it gives CASLGGPNYGYTF.

This clonotype appeared a few times. The rearrangement links TRBV20-1 to TRBJ1-5, with D possibly TRBD1 on 5 matching bases. This CDR3 is built from 16 residues. CDR1 and CDR2 from the germline V gene are DFQATT and SNEGSKA (reference sequence). Trimming shortened V by 1 base and J by 7 bases, and 20 bases separated the two germline ends. CDR3 sequence: CSARVQGRGGGQPQHF. DNA of the CDR3: TGCAGTGCTAGAGTGCAGGGAAGGGGTGGTGGACAGCCCCAGCATTTT.